These 10 T cell receptor beta chains originate from one sample sequenced in a study of T cell responses to AZD1222 COVID-19 vaccine. Repertoires were generated with immunoSEQ multiplex PCR, while TCRdb's copy carries only in-frame clones and drops some. Among about 81,000 clones listed, 75% to 95% were seen once. This sample comprised peripheral blood, obtained 28 days after the second AZD1222 dose. These receptors were collected from an adult who received the AZD1222 COVID-19 vaccine.

The chain recombines TRBV24-1 with TRBJ2-1; no clear D. There are 12 residues in the CDR3. V shed 5 bases and J shed 4 bases, with 5 bases lying between them. The germline gives CDR1 KGHDR, CDR2 SFDVKD. The CDR3 DNA reads TGTGCCACCAGTGTCGATTACAATGAGCAGTTCTTC. Protein: CATSVDYNEQFF.

This chain uses TRBV18 with TRBJ2-7; D gene ambiguous. The V end was cut by 0 bases, the J end by 2 bases, with 8 bases between. The CDR3 spans 14 residues. From germline, CDR1 is KGHSH and CDR2 LQKENI. CDR3: CASSPPAGTYEQYF. CDR3 coding DNA: TGTGCCAGCTCACCACCGGCAGGTACCTACGAGCAGTACTTC.

This clone showed up just a few times. The chain recombines TRBV30 with TRBJ1-4; a possible D gene is TRBD1 (6 bases). V was trimmed by 4 bases and J by 4 bases, leaving 13 bases between them. The length of the CDR3 is 14 residues. The germline CDR1 and CDR2 sequences are GTSNPN and SVGIG (reference sequence). CDR3 loop: CAWTRTANNEKLFF. The CDR3, as DNA: TGTGCCTGGACGAGGACAGCTAATAATGAAAAACTGTTTTTT.

The chain has TRBV18 and TRBJ2-2; D is uncertain. The V and J ends lost 0 bases and 1 base respectively, with 6 bases between them. Per germline, CDR1 KGHSH and CDR2 LQKENI. There are 15 residues in the CDR3. CDR3 sequence (DNA): TGTGCCAGCTCACCACCGTCTAGGAACACCGGGGAGCTGTTTTTT. Its translation: CASSPPSRNTGELFF.

The chain has TRBV19 and TRBJ1-4, with D tentatively TRBD1 (6 bases). Trimming removed 5 bases at V and 7 bases at J, with 17 bases between. The germline CDR1 and CDR2 sequences are LNHDA and SQIVND (reference sequence). The CDR3 totals 15 residues. The CDR3 region is CASSLPGGAVEKLFF. The CDR3 nucleotides are TGTGCCAGTAGTCTCCCGGGGGGCGCGGTTGAAAAACTGTTTTTT. Complete variable domain (other parts from reference TRBV19 and TRBJ1-4): DGGITQSPKYLFRKEGQNVTLSCEQNLNHDAMYWYRQDPGQGLRLIYYSQIVNDFQKGDIAEGYSVSREKKESFPLTVTSAQKNPTAFYLCASSLPGGAVEKLFFGSGTQLSVL.

This chain links TRBV7-3 with TRBJ1-6; D is perhaps TRBD1 (6 bases). The CDR3 loop spans 15 amino acids. The germline V and J ends were trimmed by 1 base and 8 bases, with 12 bases remaining between them. Germline CDR1 and CDR2: SGHTA and FQGTGA. CDR3 residues: CASSLRTGWDSPLHF. The CDR3 coding sequence is TGTGCCAGCAGCTTAAGAACAGGGTGGGATTCACCCCTCCACTTT.

The chain is built from TRBV2 and TRBJ1-3, with D hard to call. The CDR3 length is 13 residues. V was trimmed by 5 bases and J by 3 bases, leaving 8 bases between them. Germline CDR1 is SNHLY and CDR2 is FYNNEI. The CDR3 protein is CASSTGLGNTIYF. The CDR3 DNA reads TGTGCCAGCAGTACTGGGCTTGGAAACACCATATATTTT. Variable domain in full (rest from reference TRBV2 and TRBJ1-3): EPEVTQTPSHQVTQMGQEVILRCVPISNHLYFYWYRQILGQKVEFLVSFYNNEISEKSEIFDDQFSVERPDGSNFTLKIRSTKLEDSAMYFCASSTGLGNTIYFGEGSWLTVV.

The chain employs TRBV11-2 and TRBJ1-5, with D tentatively TRBD1 (6 bases). The CDR3 is made up of 14 amino acids. The germline V and J ends were trimmed by 1 base and 6 bases, with 10 bases remaining between them. CDR1 SGHAT and CDR2 FQNNGV come from the germline V gene. This chain's CDR3 is CASSLGGQGQPQHF. CDR3 nucleotides: TGTGCCAGCAGCTTAGGGGGGCAGGGTCAGCCCCAGCATTTT.

This chain joins TRBV7-9 and TRBJ1-1; D might be TRBD1 (5 bases). In germline, CDR1 is SEHNR, CDR2 FQNEAQ (reference sequence). This CDR3 is 15 amino acids long. Trimming removed 5 bases at V and 4 bases at J, with 17 bases between. CDR3 sequence (DNA): TGTGCCAGCAGCCCCTCGGGGGAAGGGATCACTGAAGCTTTCTTT. It yields the protein CASSPSGEGITEAFF.

The gene calls are TRBV19 and TRBJ2-7, with TRBD1 identical over 9 bases. The CDR3 contains 14 residues. The V gene's germline CDR1 is LNHDA and CDR2 SQIVND (reference sequence). V trimming: 5 bases; J trimming: 4 bases; junction bases outside the gene matches: 6. The CDR3 nucleotides read TGTGCCAGTAGTCCCGGGACAGGGTCGTACGAGCAGTACTTC. This encodes CASSPGTGSYEQYF.